This T cell receptor beta chain was recorded in a study of cytomegalovirus exposure and HLA in healthy donors. Profiled with immunoSEQ multiplex PCR; TCRdb holds only in-frame clones, not every one. The sample carries about 330,000 clones, around 90% recorded once. Germline CDR1 and CDR2: SGHRS and YFSETQ. V lost 2 bases and J lost 0, with 7 bases in between. This CDR3 contains 14 residues. This clonotype was obtained from a woman in her twenties or thirties in good health and CMV-seropositive. Sequenced material: PBMCs. This rearrangement joins TRBV5-1 to TRBJ2-3, with no clear D. The CDR3: CASSFETSTDTQYF. The DNA for the CDR3 is TGCGCCAGCAGCTTCGAGACGAGCACAGATACGCAGTATTTT.